This T cell receptor (beta chain) was identified during a study of tumor-infiltrating lymphocytes in primary liver carcinoma (dated by TCRdb to about 2017). About the investigation overall: The five patients, three men and two women aged 30 to 69 years, had hepatocellular carcinoma (four) or combined HCC and intrahepatic cholangiocarcinoma (one). The approximately 25 tumor region samples were profiled with Agilent mRNA microarrays so that TCRbeta repertoire diversity could be related to the local molecular phenotype. The study combined TCRbeta repertoire sequencing, expression microarrays and whole-exome sequencing across five regions of each liver tumor, with adjacent normal tissue and blood. Roughly 3.65 to 7.13 million productive TCRbeta reads were obtained per sample, and no significant difference in read depth was found between tissue types. Reproducibility between technical replicate repertoires was high, with correlation coefficients above 0.95 and mean shared-clone rates approximately 0.9. The five patients had tumors staged T1-T3 N0M0, with maximum diameters ranging from about 4.2 to 10 cm. A total of some 35 specimens from 5 patients underwent TCRbeta repertoire sequencing, comprising 25 tumor regions, 5 adjacent noncancerous liver tissues and 5 peripheral blood samples.

Without any cell sorting, total RNA and DNA were extracted together from approximately 20-30 mg of bulk tissue using the AllPrep DNA/RNA mini kit. Between late 2015 and early 2016, a handful of patients in China with histopathologically diagnosed primary liver carcinoma had their tumors surgically resected. At the time of sampling, the patients were treatment-naive and had chronic HBV infection. Each tumor was sampled at five spatially separated regions: the superior, inferior, left-lateral and right-lateral poles and the tumor centre. Histological examination found more than 80% viable tumor cells in every tumor sample. Pieces of fresh tumor and adjacent tissue were cut in half, with one half kept in RNAlater at -80 degrees C and the other half sent for histology. The CDR3 runs 13 residues from the cysteine to the phenylalanine. The read is trimmed to its CDR3 DNA, 39 bases read in frame from base 1. CDR1 SGHAT and CDR2 FQNNGV were looked up in the germline V gene.

Study-wide findings and limitations: Bulk unsorted samples precluded comparing CD4+ and CD8+ T cell repertoires. The top 250 clones made up a significantly larger repertoire fraction in tumors than in blood (p = 0.039). Only the TCR beta chain was sequenced, which likely underestimates true repertoire diversity because unpaired alpha chains were not captured. Only five patients were included in the study, and the authors note that the findings should be validated in a larger study. Just about 8-25% of top clones turned up in all five regions of a tumor, which suggests spatial heterogeneity among tumor-infiltrating T cells. Pairs of tumor regions showed greater repertoire overlap (mean about 36%) than tumor-adjacent pairs (roughly 17%) or tumor-blood pairs (roughly 15%), which is consistent with antigen-driven expansion.

TCRbeta-specific cDNA was reverse-transcribed from approximately 500 ng total RNA using a constant-region primer and ProtoScript II reverse transcriptase. Construction of the TCRbeta libraries relied on three nested rounds of multiplex PCR, following a slightly modified ARM-PCR procedure. Multiplex TRBV1-TRBV30 forward primers and a Cbeta reverse primer were used in the first two PCR rounds, each of which was run for approximately 9 cycles. Sample barcodes and Illumina adapters were added in a final 25-cycle PCR with Deep VentR polymerase. Before sequencing, amplicons of 200-500 bp were gel-purified using a QIAquick gel extraction kit. An Illumina HiSeq 2500 was used to sequence the TCRbeta amplicons, generating 250-bp paired-end reads. The original methods were these. Trimmomatic v0.33 was used to quality-trim the reads, and FLASH v1.2.11 was used to merge paired reads so that full CDR3 sequences could be recovered. V, D and J germline segments were assigned to the rearranged TCRbeta sequences using MiGEC v1.2.1b. VDJtools v1.0.0 computed clonotype statistics and Shannon-Wiener diversity indices. Except for diversity analysis, only the 250 most abundant clonotypes of each sample were used in subsequent analyses to reduce sampling bias. Through fastp at Q25 and MiXCR, TCRdb rebuilt clones from the public reads, retaining in-frame beta chains. Identical CDR3 protein sequences are pooled into one entry, listed with their most common genes and DNA. In this record, the V and J calls reflect TCRdb's handling and not the investigators' own analysis. The sample includes roughly 120,000 distinct CDR3 sequences, with 55% to 65% observed a single time. The top ten clones comprise over 7% of the sample.

A single count supports this clonotype. This receptor's antigen is unknown. An end of the junction does not agree with germline; a read error may underlie this. This chain is built from TRBV11-2 and TRBJ2-2, with the D gene not confidently named. The TCR originated in a woman in her fifties or sixties with primary liver carcinoma and hepatitis B virus infection. The sample comprised liver tumor tissue from sampling region 1. The cell subset or site label on this specimen signifies: tumor region T1, superior pole. The CDR3 in this case is CASSSLINGELFF. Here is the DNA: TGCGCCAGCAGCTCGCTAATCAACGGGGAGCTGTTTTTT.